A single sample is the source of the 27 T cell receptor beta chains below, sequenced in a study of blood T cell repertoires in COVID-19. The repertoire was sequenced with immunoSEQ multiplex PCR; TCRdb's copy has only in-frame clones and lacks some. The sample includes roughly 200,000 clones, 70% to 90% of them seen just once. What was sequenced was peripheral blood. The receptor source for this set is a person in their 70s with COVID-19, enrolled during active disease.

The chain joins TRBV4-2 to TRBJ1-6; 7 bases are shared with TRBD1. Germline loops: CDR1 LGHNA, CDR2 YNFKEQ. This CDR3 has 15 amino acids. V gave up 1 base and J gave up 10 bases; unmatched junction bases: 7. The CDR3 loop reads CASSQGADRDSPLHF. CDR3 coding DNA: TGTGCCAGCAGCCAAGGGGCCGACAGGGACTCACCCCTCCACTTT.

CDR3 bases: TGTGCCAGCAGGCAGCACAGGGAGGAGACCCAGTACTTC. Translation: CASRQHREETQYF. The rearrangement joins TRBV6-4 to TRBJ2-5, with D tentatively TRBD1 (6 bases). CDR3 size: 13 residues. The V end lost 6 bases, the J end lost 5 bases, and 13 bases lay between the germline ends. CDR1 is MRHNA, CDR2 SNTAGT, per germline.

This sequence joins TRBV7-2 and TRBJ2-3; perhaps TRBD2 as D (6 bases). The V end was cut by 1 base, the J end by 2 bases, with 19 bases between. The CDR3 totals 18 residues. From germline, CDR1 is SGHTA and CDR2 FQGNSA. In nucleotides, the CDR3 is TGTGCCAGCAGCTTAGATCGGTTTGCGGGAACCACCACAGATACGCAGTATTTT. This translates into CASSLDRFAGTTTDTQYF.

This chain joins TRBV4-1 and TRBJ1-2; no reliable D call. Germline loops: CDR1 MGHRA, CDR2 YSYEKL. Trimming stripped 0 bases from V and 4 bases from J, with 9 bases between. CDR3 length: 14 amino acids. This CDR3 reads CASSQEWAVYGYTF. CDR3 coding DNA: TGCGCCAGCAGCCAAGAGTGGGCTGTCTATGGCTACACCTTC.

The chain is built from TRBV4-1 and TRBJ1-3, with 7 bases lining up with TRBD1. With V trimmed by 1 base and J by 2 bases, 5 bases remained unmatched. Germline CDR1 is MGHRA and CDR2 is YSYEKL. The CDR3 is made up of 16 amino acids. DNA for the CDR3: TGCGCCAGCAGCCAAGTCCGACAGGGCACTGGAAACACCATATATTTT. Its translation: CASSQVRQGTGNTIYF.

The chain employs TRBV28 and TRBJ1-2, with 8 bases that match TRBD1. This CDR3 comprises 13 residues. Germline V CDR1 and CDR2: MDHEN, SYDVKM. V shed 7 bases, J shed 3 bases, and the junction held 4 bases outside the gene matches. The CDR3 coding sequence is TGTGCCAGCACAGGGACAGGTGACTATGGCTACACCTTC. This sequence encodes CASTGTGDYGYTF.

The chain combines TRBV2 with TRBJ2-3, with D possibly being TRBD2 (6 bases). Trimming shortened V by 6 bases and J by 1 base, and 14 bases separated the two germline ends. CDR1 and CDR2 (germline): SNHLY, FYNNEI. The CDR3 is 15 amino acids. Written as DNA, the CDR3 is TGTGCCAGCAGCGGGACTTCGCGGGGCACAGATACGCAGTATTTT. This translates into CASSGTSRGTDTQYF.

This chain uses TRBV5-1 with TRBJ2-7; TRBD2 matches at 8 bases. The V segment lost 4 bases and the J segment 3 bases; nucleotides outside the gene matches: 9. Germline V gene sequence: CDR1 SGHRS, CDR2 YFSETQ. The length of the CDR3 is 15 residues. The CDR3 spells CASSQTSGGGYEQYF. CDR3 in DNA: TGCGCCAGCAGCCAAACTAGCGGAGGGGGCTACGAGCAGTACTTC.

The chain employs TRBV7-9 and TRBJ2-5, with D possibly being TRBD2 (6 bases). Trimming took off 8 bases at V and 5 bases at J, with 21 bases between the two ends. The CDR3 covers 15 residues. CDR1 and CDR2 from the germline V gene are SEHNR and FQNEAQ (reference sequence). This chain's CDR3 is CASGLRRGAKETQYF. The CDR3 nucleotides read TGTGCCAGCGGCCTTCGGAGGGGCGCGAAGGAGACCCAGTACTTC.

The chain is built from TRBV3-1 (or the pseudogene TRBV3-2) and TRBJ1-2, with D uncertain. This CDR3 spans 14 amino acids. Germline CDR1 and CDR2: LGHDT and YNNKEL (reference sequence). V gave up 3 bases and J gave up 0 bases, with 8 bases separating them. The CDR3 nucleotides are TGTGCCAGCAGCCAGGCCAGTTCTAACTATGGCTACACCTTC. It is translated as CASSQASSNYGYTF.

The chain uses TRBV7-2 and TRBJ2-5; 9 bases are a match to TRBD2. V was pared by 5 bases and J by 5 bases, with 12 bases of the junction left unmatched. The CDR3 length is 16 residues. Per the germline V gene, CDR1 is SGHTA and CDR2 is FQGNSA. The CDR3: CASSPVRGGVTETQYF. The CDR3, as DNA: TGTGCCAGCAGCCCTGTGCGCGGGGGGGTAACGGAGACCCAGTACTTC.

This chain uses TRBV28 with TRBJ2-7; 8 bases map to TRBD2. V lost 5 bases to trimming and J lost 4 bases; unmatched junction nucleotides: 7. The length of the CDR3 is 14 residues. In germline, CDR1 is MDHEN, CDR2 SYDVKM. CDR3 amino acids: CASSPPGGGYEQYF. The CDR3 DNA reads as TGTGCCAGCAGTCCTCCCGGGGGGGGGTACGAGCAGTACTTC.

This rearrangement joins TRBV18 to TRBJ1-1; 10 nucleotides agree with TRBD1. The ends lost 2 bases at V and 4 bases at J; junction bases unmatched: 10. The CDR3 has 17 residues. CDR1 is KGHSH, CDR2 LQKENI, per germline. The CDR3 loop is CASSPVPGQGMVTEAFF. The CDR3 bases are TGTGCCAGCTCACCAGTCCCGGGACAGGGGATGGTCACTGAAGCTTTCTTT. The full variable domain, with the rest looked up from reference TRBV18 and TRBJ1-1, is NAGVMQNPRHLVRRRGQEARLRCSPMKGHSHVYWYRQLPEEGLKFMVYLQKENIIDESGMPKERFSAEFPKEGPSILRIQQVVRGDSAAYFCASSPVPGQGMVTEAFFGQGTRLTVV.

V usage is TRBV9 and J usage is TRBJ2-5; possible D gene TRBD2, 6 bases. Per the germline V gene, CDR1 is SGDLS and CDR2 is YYNGEE. The CDR3 is 15 residues long. Between the trimmed V and J ends, which lost 4 bases and 3 bases, there was a span of 16 bases. For the CDR3, the DNA is TGTGCCAGCAGCACCGGGGCGGTAGCGGAAGAGACCCAGTACTTC. This gives the protein CASSTGAVAEETQYF.

The J gene is TRBJ1-1, the V gene TRBV11-2, with D perhaps matching TRBD1 (6 bases). The length of the CDR3 is 15 residues. Trimming took 6 bases from V and 1 from J, leaving 15 bases between them. Per the germline V gene, CDR1 is SGHAT and CDR2 is FQNNGV. The CDR3 here is CASRGTRIKNTEAFF. The DNA for the CDR3 is TGTGCCAGCAGGGGGACACGGATAAAGAACACTGAAGCTTTCTTT.

The J gene is TRBJ2-5, the V gene TRBV30, with 9 nucleotides matching TRBD1. The germline CDR1 and CDR2 sequences are GTSNPN and SVGIG (reference sequence). Trimming at V came to 5 bases and at J to 3 bases, leaving 7 bases not matched to a gene. The CDR3 has 14 amino acids. The CDR3, as DNA: TGTGCCTGGGCTCGGGGACAGGGTAAAGAGACCCAGTACTTC. Residues: CAWARGQGKETQYF.

The chain recombines TRBV4-3 with TRBJ2-2; 7 bases fit TRBD1. Losses at the gene ends were 6 bases for V and 4 bases for J; bases not matched to a gene: 5. CDR1 and CDR2 (germline): LGHNA, YSLEER. This CDR3 spans 14 amino acids. CDR3 nucleotides: TGCGCCAGCAGGACAGGGATTGGCACCGGGGAGCTGTTTTTT. It specifies CASRTGIGTGELFF.

About this clone: This may be a read error, as it is one base from a much larger clone. The rearrangement uses TRBV27 and TRBJ2-7; TRBD2 aligns across 11 bases. V lost 4 bases and J lost 2; bases outside the gene matches: 4. Germline V gives CDR1 MNHEY, CDR2 SMNVEV (reference sequence). The CDR3 runs 15 residues. The CDR3 sequence is CASSSRLAGTYEQYF. CDR3 nucleotides: TGTGCCAGCAGTTCCAGACTAGCGGGGACCTACGAGCAGTACTTC.

The V call is TRBV5-1, the J call TRBJ2-1, with 7 nucleotides matching TRBD1. CDR1 and CDR2 (germline): SGHRS, YFSETQ. The ends lost 6 bases at V and 4 bases at J; junction bases unmatched: 7. CDR3 length equals 14 residues. The CDR3 loop reads CASTGDSAYNEQFF. The CDR3 region has the DNA TGCGCCAGCACCGGGGACAGCGCGTACAATGAGCAGTTCTTC.

For the CDR3, the DNA is TGTGCCAGCTCACCAAGTGAGAGGGTAGGCACTGAAGCTTTCTTT. Protein product: CASSPSERVGTEAFF. The J gene is TRBJ1-1, the V gene TRBV18; D unclear. Trimming removed 2 bases from V and 4 bases from J, with 14 bases in between. Germline CDR1 and CDR2: KGHSH and LQKENI. The CDR3 runs 15 residues.

The V and J genes are TRBV5-1 and TRBJ1-1, with no clear D. Trimming stripped 0 bases from V and 3 bases from J, with 12 bases between. CDR1 is SGHRS, CDR2 YFSETQ, per germline. The CDR3 loop spans 15 amino acids. CDR3 protein: CASSLVSGSHTEAFF. Written as DNA, the CDR3 is TGCGCCAGCAGCTTGGTGTCAGGCTCCCACACTGAAGCTTTCTTT. The complete variable domain, with remaining parts taken from reference TRBV5-1 and TRBJ1-1, reads KAGVTQTPRYLIKTRGQQVTLSCSPISGHRSVSWYQQTPGQGLQFLFEYFSETQRNKGNFPGRFSGRQFSNSRSEMNVSTLELGDSALYLCASSLVSGSHTEAFFGQGTRLTVV.

This chain joins TRBV7-2 and TRBJ1-2, with D tentatively TRBD1 (6 bases). This CDR3 has 14 residues. CDR1 and CDR2 (germline): SGHTA, FQGNSA. V lost 5 bases to trimming and J lost 4 bases, with 14 bases between them. The CDR3 spells CASSQQGGIYGYTF. The CDR3 DNA follows: TGTGCCAGCAGCCAACAGGGAGGGATCTATGGCTACACCTTC.

The sample holds one count of this clone. The chain has TRBV19 and TRBJ1-4; TRBD1 aligns across 9 bases. The CDR3 length is 13 residues. Trimming took 8 bases from V and 8 from J; bases not matched to a gene: 6. Germline-derived CDR1 and CDR2 are LNHDA and SQIVND (reference sequence). CDR3 nucleotide sequence: TGTGCCAGTTCGGACAGGGGACCAGAAAAACTGTTTTTT. It yields the protein CASSDRGPEKLFF.

V and J are TRBV9 and TRBJ2-1; 8 bases align to TRBD2. The ends lost 4 bases at V and 5 bases at J; junction bases unmatched: 8. The CDR3 contains 15 residues. Germline V gives CDR1 SGDLS, CDR2 YYNGEE. As DNA, the CDR3 is TGTGCCAGCAGCCCTTTCGGGGGGGCCAACAATGAGCAGTTCTTC. Translation: CASSPFGGANNEQFF.

The V call is TRBV28, the J call TRBJ1-3; weak D call: TRBD1 (5 bases). V shed 6 bases and J shed 4 bases, with 7 bases lying between them. Germline-derived CDR1 and CDR2 are MDHEN and SYDVKM. The CDR3 length is 12 residues. The DNA for the CDR3 is TGTGCCAGCAGCGGGGGGGGAAACACCATATATTTT. It translates to CASSGGGNTIYF. Based on the CDR3 plus reference TRBV28 and TRBJ1-3, the full variable domain is DVKVTQSSRYLVKRTGEKVFLECVQDMDHENMFWYRQDPGLGLRLIYFSYDVKMKEKGDIPEGYSVSREKKERFSLILESASTNQTSMYLCASSGGGNTIYFGEGSWLTVV.

The chain couples TRBV7-2 to TRBJ1-4; D is ambiguous. Trimming stripped 4 bases from V and 5 bases from J, with 17 bases between. The germline V gene has CDR1 SGHTA and CDR2 FQGNSA. CDR3 size: 16 residues. The CDR3 protein is CASSSQHGLLNEKLFF. The CDR3, as DNA: TGTGCCAGCAGCTCACAACACGGGTTGTTAAATGAAAAACTGTTTTTT.

The chain joins TRBV5-1 to TRBJ2-7; D possibly corresponds to TRBD1 (5 bases). The CDR3 covers 16 residues. The germline V gene encodes CDR1 SGHRS and CDR2 YFSETQ. Trimming took off 5 bases at V and 3 bases at J, with 21 bases between the two ends. Here the CDR3 reads CASSPSPGAASYEQYF. In DNA, the CDR3 is TGCGCCAGCAGTCCCTCCCCTGGGGCGGCAAGCTACGAGCAGTACTTC.